The rows below give T cell receptor beta chains drawn from one sample of a study of T-cell memory formation after mild COVID-19. TCRdb reanalysed the 5' RACE reads using MiXCR and keeps one entry per CDR3 protein. The sample yields 350,000 or so distinct CDR3 sequences, approximately 21% seen once. Sequences were obtained from PBMCs or a T cell subset sorted from them (not recorded which). The receptors come from an adult woman who had mild COVID-19 (a few samples of this study predate the infection). Cell type and time point are not known. CDR3s include the opening cysteine and the closing phenylalanine or tryptophan. The D gene is left open where the match is weak. Size tells how often a clone was seen (once, few, many) or the class of an expanded clone, and some rows leave it out.

TRBV11-2	TRBJ2-7	few	TRBD2	TGTGCCAGCAGCCCGGCGGGGGGTGGGCTAGCGGGACCCGATTACGAGCAGTACTTC	CASSPAGGGLAGPDYEQYF
TRBV30	TRBJ2-3	-	-	TGTGCCTGGAGTGATGCCGTAGCTCGAGATACGCAGTATTTT	CAWSDAVARDTQYF
TRBV4-1	TRBJ2-3	-	TRBD2	TGCGCCAGCAGCCAACAGAGACTAGCACCCACAGATACGCAGTATTTT	CASSQQRLAPTDTQYF
TRBV6-4	TRBJ2-6	few	-	TGTGCCAGCAGTGAGCACCGGGGAGCTGGGGCCAACGTCCTGACTTTC	CASSEHRGAGANVLTF
TRBV5-1	TRBJ2-7	few	-	TGCGCCAGCAGCGTACCGGGAGCCACCTACGAGCAGTACTTC	CASSVPGATYEQYF
TRBV10-3	TRBJ2-1	-	-	TGTGCCATCAGTGAGTCGAAGGGGGGACTCAACAATGAGCAGTTCTTC	CAISESKGGLNNEQFF
TRBV30	TRBJ1-2	few	-	TGTGCCTGGAGTGTACTAGGGCAGGGGAGCTACACCTTC	CAWSVLGQGSYTF
TRBV12-3/TRBV12-4	TRBJ1-2	-	TRBD1	TGTGCCAGCATCGCCACCGGGACAGCTCATGGCTACACCTTC	CASIATGTAHGYTF
TRBV7-3	TRBJ1-6	-	-	TGTGCCAGCAGCTTAATGGGGTTCTCACCCCTCCACTTT	CASSLMGFSPLHF
TRBV29-1	TRBJ2-1	few	-	TGCAGCGTCCTCCCCCCGCTAGATCCTCGTCAATACAATGAGCAGTTCTTC	CSVLPPLDPRQYNEQFF
TRBV20-1	TRBJ2-5	-	TRBD2	TGCAGTGCTCCCTATCCGGGACTAGATGTGACCCAGTACTTC	CSAPYPGLDVTQYF
TRBV13	TRBJ2-3	few	-	TGTGCCAGCAGCGAAGTCGGTTACACAGATACGCAGTATTTT	CASSEVGYTDTQYF
TRBV6-1	TRBJ1-5	many	-	TGTGCCAGCAGTGAAGGACAGGAAGGTCAGCCCCAGCATTTT	CASSEGQEGQPQHF
TRBV20-1	TRBJ2-7	few	-	TGCAGTGCTAGTAGGTCAGGGGGGCCCTACGAGCAGTACTTC	CSASRSGGPYEQYF
TRBV30	TRBJ1-2	few	-	TGTGCCTGGAGTAGAGGACACCGCTTCTCTTTTGACTATGGCTACACCTTC	CAWSRGHRFSFDYGYTF
TRBV24-1	TRBJ2-7	-	TRBD1	TGTGCCACCAGTGGAACCGGGACAGGAAGCCACGAGCAGTACTTC	CATSGTGTGSHEQYF
TRBV24-1	TRBJ1-5	-	-	TGTGCCACCAGTGATGGGTGGGCAGTAGGCGATCAGCCCCAGCATTTT	CATSDGWAVGDQPQHF
TRBV9	TRBJ1-1	-	TRBD1	TGTGCCAGCAGCGCCTGGGACAGGGACACTGAAGCTTTCTTT	CASSAWDRDTEAFF
TRBV2	TRBJ2-5	few	TRBD1	TGTGCCAGCACCAAGGGGGACAGGGGAGAGACCCAGTACTTC	CASTKGDRGETQYF
TRBV12-3/TRBV12-4	TRBJ2-7	-	TRBD1	TGTGCCAGCAGTGGAGCCGGGACAGGGGACTACGAGCAGTACTTC	CASSGAGTGDYEQYF
TRBV6-4	TRBJ2-2	many	-	TGTGCCAGCAGTGACAGGGGCACCGGGGAGCTGTTTTTT	CASSDRGTGELFF
TRBV5-6	TRBJ2-1	-	-	TGTGCCAGCAGCCGCCCGGACTATGAGCAGTTCTTC	CASSRPDYEQFF
TRBV29-1	TRBJ2-1	-	-	TGCAGCGTTTCGAGAAGCGGAGAGCAGTTCTTC	CSVSRSGEQFF
TRBV12-3/TRBV12-4	TRBJ1-1	-	-	TGTGCCAGCAGTTTCTTTACCGGGGAGGAAGCTTTCTTT	CASSFFTGEEAFF
TRBV14	TRBJ2-2	-	TRBD1	TGTGCCAGCAGCCCATGGACAGGGGGAAGAAGGTCCGGGGAGCTGTTTTTT	CASSPWTGGRRSGELFF
TRBV2	TRBJ2-5	few	TRBD2	TGTGCCAGCAGGTGGAGCGGGAGTCAAGAGACCCAGTACTTC	CASRWSGSQETQYF
TRBV7-9	TRBJ2-7	-	-	TGTGCCAGCAGCTCCAGTACGGACCGGGACGGCTCCTACGAGCAGTACTTC	CASSSSTDRDGSYEQYF
TRBV4-1	TRBJ1-1	-	-	TGCGCCAGCAGCCAAGGAGAGACGATGCCTGAAGCTTTCTTT	CASSQGETMPEAFF
TRBV5-4	TRBJ2-7	many	-	TGTGCCAGCAGCTTGGACTCACGCGGGATGATATACGAGCAGTACTTC	CASSLDSRGMIYEQYF
TRBV6-5	TRBJ1-1	-	-	TGTGCCAGCAGTTCACAGGTGGGCACTGAAGCTTTCTTT	CASSSQVGTEAFF
TRBV30	TRBJ1-6	-	-	TGTGCCTGGTCGACCGGGATCCATAATTCACCCCTCCACTTT	CAWSTGIHNSPLHF